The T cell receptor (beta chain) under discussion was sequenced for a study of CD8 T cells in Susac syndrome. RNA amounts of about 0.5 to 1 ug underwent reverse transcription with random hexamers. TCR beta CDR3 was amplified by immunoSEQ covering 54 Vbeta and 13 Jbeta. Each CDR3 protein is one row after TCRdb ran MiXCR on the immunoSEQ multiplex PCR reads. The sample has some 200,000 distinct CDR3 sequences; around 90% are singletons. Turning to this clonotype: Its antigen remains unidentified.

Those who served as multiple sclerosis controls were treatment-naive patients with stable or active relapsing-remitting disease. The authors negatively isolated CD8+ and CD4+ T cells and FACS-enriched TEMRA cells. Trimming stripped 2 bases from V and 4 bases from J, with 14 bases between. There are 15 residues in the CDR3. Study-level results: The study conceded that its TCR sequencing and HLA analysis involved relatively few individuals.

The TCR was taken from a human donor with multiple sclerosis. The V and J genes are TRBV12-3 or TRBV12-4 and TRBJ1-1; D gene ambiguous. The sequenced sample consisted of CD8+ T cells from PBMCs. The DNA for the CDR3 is TGTGCCAGCAGTTTAAGTCCCGGGCCCCTCACTGAAGCTTTCTTT. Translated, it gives CASSLSPGPLTEAFF.